This T cell receptor beta chain was sequenced in a study of spatial heterogeneity in lung cancer. General study results and limits: Ubiquitous, expanded tumor-derived TCRs were more frequently observed in blood at resection than at follow-up.

A unique molecular identifier was carried by every single TCR cDNA molecule. TCRdb re-called the 5' RACE reads through MiXCR, storing one row per CDR3 protein. The sample holds about 42,000 distinct CDR3 sequences; nearly 7% are singletons and the top ten take roughly two fifths. The sample's time point: sample taken at primary tumor resection. The donors, 72 patients with untreated early-stage non-small cell lung cancer, provided the samples. Tumor, nontumor lung or frozen PBMC supplied whole RNA that was sequenced unsorted. Ten or more counts support this clonotype. Its cognate antigen is unknown. Trimming cost V 4 bases and J 0 bases; bases outside gene matches: 9. The CDR3 has 17 amino acids. CDR1 and CDR2 from the germline V gene are SGHDT and YYEEEE.

The chain carries TRBV5-6 and TRBJ2-2; TRBD1 matches at 7 bases. The sequence came from a female donor with early-stage non-small cell lung cancer. This sample comprised PBMCs, obtained at surgery. The CDR3 loop is CASSPDTGTANTGELFF. The CDR3 nucleotides read TGTGCCAGCAGCCCGGATACCGGGACAGCGAACACCGGGGAGCTGTTTTTT.